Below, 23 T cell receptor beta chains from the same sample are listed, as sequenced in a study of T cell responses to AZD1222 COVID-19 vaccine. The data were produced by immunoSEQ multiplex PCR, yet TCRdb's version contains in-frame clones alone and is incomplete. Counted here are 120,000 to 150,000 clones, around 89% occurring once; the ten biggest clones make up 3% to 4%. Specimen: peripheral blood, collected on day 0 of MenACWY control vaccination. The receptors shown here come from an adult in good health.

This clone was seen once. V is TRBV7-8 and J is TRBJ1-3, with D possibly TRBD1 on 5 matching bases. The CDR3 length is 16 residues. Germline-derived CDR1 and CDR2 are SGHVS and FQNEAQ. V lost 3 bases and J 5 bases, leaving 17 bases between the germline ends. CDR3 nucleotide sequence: TGTGCCAGCAGCTTGAAGACAGTTACCCAGAGAAACACCATATATTTT. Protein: CASSLKTVTQRNTIYF.

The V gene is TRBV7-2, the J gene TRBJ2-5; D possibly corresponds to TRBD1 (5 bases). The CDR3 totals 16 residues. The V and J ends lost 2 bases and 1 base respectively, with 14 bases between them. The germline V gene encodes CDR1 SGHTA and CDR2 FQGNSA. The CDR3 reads CASSLSFNRPQETQYF. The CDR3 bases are TGTGCCAGCAGCTTATCTTTTAACAGGCCCCAAGAGACCCAGTACTTC.

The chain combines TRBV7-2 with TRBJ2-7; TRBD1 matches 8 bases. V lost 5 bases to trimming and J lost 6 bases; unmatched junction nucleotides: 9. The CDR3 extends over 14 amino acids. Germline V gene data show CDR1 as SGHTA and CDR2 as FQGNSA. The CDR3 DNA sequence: TGTGCCAGCAGCCATGGACAGGGTTCGGGCGAGCAGTACTTC. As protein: CASSHGQGSGEQYF.

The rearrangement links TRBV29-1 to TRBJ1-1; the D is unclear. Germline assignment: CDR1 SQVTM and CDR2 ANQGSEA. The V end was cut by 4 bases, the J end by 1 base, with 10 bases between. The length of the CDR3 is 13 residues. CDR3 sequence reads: CSVVGPGNTEAFF. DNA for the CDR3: TGCAGCGTTGTCGGTCCAGGGAACACTGAAGCTTTCTTT.

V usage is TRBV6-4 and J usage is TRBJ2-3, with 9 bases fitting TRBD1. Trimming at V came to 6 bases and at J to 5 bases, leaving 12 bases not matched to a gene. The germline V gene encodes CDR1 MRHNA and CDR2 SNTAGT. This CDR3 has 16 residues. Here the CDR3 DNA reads TGTGCCAGCAGCGCTACCCCGGGACAGGGCCGAGATACGCAGTATTTT. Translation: CASSATPGQGRDTQYF.

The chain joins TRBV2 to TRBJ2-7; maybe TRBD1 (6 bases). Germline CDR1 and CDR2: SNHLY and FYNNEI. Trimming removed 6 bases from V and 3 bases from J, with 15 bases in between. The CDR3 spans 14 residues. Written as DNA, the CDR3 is TGTGCCAGCAGGAGGACAGCCAATATCTACGAGCAGTACTTC. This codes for CASRRTANIYEQYF.

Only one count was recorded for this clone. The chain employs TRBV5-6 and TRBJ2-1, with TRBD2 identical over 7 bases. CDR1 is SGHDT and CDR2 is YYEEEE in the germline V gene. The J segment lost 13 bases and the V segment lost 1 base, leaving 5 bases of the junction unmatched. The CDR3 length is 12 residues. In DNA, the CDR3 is TGTGCCAGCAGCTTGTTCGCGGGAGACCAGTTCTTC. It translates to CASSLFAGDQFF. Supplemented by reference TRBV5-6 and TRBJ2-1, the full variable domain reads DAGVTQSPTHLIKTRGQQVTLRCSPKSGHDTVSWYQQALGQGPQFIFQYYEEEERQRGNFPDRFSGHQFPNYSSELNVNALLLGDSALYLCASSLFAGDQFFGPGTRLTVL.

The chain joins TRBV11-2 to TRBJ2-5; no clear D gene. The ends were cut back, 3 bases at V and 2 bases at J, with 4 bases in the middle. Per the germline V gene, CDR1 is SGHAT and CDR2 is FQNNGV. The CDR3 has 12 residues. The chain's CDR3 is CASSFGQETQYF. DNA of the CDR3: TGTGCCAGCAGCTTCGGGCAAGAGACCCAGTACTTC. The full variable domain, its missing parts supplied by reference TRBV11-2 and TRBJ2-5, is EAGVAQSPRYKIIEKRQSVAFWCNPISGHATLYWYQQILGQGPKLLIQFQNNGVVDDSQLPKDRFSAERLKGVDSTLKIQPAKLEDSAVYLCASSFGQETQYFGPGTRLLVL.

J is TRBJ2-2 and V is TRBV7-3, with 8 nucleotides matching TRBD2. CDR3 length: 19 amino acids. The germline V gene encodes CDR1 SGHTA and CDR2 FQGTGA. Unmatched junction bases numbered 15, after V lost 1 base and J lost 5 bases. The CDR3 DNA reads TGTGCCAGCAGCTTAAACCCGCCGGGGGGGTTAATTCGGACCGGGGAGCTGTTTTTT. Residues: CASSLNPPGGLIRTGELFF.

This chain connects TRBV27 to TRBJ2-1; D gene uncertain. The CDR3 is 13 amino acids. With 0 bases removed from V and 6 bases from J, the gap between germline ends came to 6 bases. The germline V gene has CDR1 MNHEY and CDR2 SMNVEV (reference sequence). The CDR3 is CASSLSGSNEQFF. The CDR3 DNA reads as TGTGCCAGCAGTTTATCAGGGTCCAATGAGCAGTTCTTC.

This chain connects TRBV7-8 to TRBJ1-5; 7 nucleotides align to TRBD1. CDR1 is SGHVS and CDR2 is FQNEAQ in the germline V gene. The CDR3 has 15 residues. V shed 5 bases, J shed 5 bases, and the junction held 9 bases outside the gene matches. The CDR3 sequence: CASSHGTVYDQPQHF. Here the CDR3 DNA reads TGTGCCAGCAGCCACGGGACAGTCTATGATCAGCCCCAGCATTTT.

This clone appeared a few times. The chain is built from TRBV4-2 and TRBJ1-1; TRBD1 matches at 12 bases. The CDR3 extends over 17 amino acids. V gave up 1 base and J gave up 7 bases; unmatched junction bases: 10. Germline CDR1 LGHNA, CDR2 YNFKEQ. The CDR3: CASSQAQGQGASGEAFF. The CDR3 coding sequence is TGTGCCAGCAGCCAAGCTCAGGGACAGGGGGCTTCGGGTGAAGCTTTCTTT.

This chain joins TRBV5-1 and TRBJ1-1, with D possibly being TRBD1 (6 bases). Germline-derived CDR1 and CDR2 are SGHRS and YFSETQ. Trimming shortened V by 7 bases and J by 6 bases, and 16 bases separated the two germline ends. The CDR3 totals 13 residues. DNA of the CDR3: TGCGCCAGCTCCTTCAGTGGGGGCCCTGAAGCTTTCTTT. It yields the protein CASSFSGGPEAFF.

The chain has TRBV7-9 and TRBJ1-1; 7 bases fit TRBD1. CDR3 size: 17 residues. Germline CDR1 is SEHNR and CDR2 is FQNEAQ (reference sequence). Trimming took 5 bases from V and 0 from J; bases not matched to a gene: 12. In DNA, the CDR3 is TGTGCCAGCAGCCATTCCCCGACAGGGAAAATGAACACTGAAGCTTTCTTT. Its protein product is CASSHSPTGKMNTEAFF. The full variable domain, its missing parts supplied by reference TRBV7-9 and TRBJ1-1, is DTGVSQNPRHKITKRGQNVTFRCDPISEHNRLYWYRQTLGQGPEFLTYFQNEAQLEKSRLLSDRFSAERPKGSFSTLEIQRTEQGDSAMYLCASSHSPTGKMNTEAFFGQGTRLTVV.

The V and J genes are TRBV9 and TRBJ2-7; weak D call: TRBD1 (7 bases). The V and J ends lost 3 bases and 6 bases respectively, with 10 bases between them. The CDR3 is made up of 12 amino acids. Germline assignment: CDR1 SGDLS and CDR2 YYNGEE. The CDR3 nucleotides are TGTGCCAGCAGCGATCAGGGGGGCGAGCAGTACTTC. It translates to CASSDQGGEQYF.

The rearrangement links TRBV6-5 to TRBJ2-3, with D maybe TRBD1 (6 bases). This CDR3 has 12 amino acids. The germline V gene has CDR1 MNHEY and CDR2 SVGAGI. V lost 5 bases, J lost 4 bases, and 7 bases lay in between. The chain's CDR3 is CASSTGSDTQYF. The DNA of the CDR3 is TGTGCCAGCAGTACAGGGTCAGATACGCAGTATTTT.

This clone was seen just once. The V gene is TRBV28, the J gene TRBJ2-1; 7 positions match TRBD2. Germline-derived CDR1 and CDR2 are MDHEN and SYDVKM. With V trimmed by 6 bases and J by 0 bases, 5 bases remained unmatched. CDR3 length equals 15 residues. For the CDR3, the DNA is TGTGCCAGCAGCCTAGCGGCCCCCTCCTACAATGAGCAGTTCTTC. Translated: CASSLAAPSYNEQFF.

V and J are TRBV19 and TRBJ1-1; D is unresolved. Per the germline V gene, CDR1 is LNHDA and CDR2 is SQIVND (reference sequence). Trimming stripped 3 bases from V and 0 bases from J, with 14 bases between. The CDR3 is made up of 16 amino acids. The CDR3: CASSIGLLRMNTEAFF. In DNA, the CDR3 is TGTGCCAGTAGTATCGGACTCCTGAGGATGAACACTGAAGCTTTCTTT.

CDR3 residues: CASRGGGLSGNTIYF. CDR3 coding DNA: TGTGCCAGCCGTGGGGGGGGCCTCTCTGGAAACACCATATATTTT. The chain employs TRBV2 and TRBJ1-3; weak D call: TRBD1 (6 bases). V lost 8 bases and J lost 0, with 14 bases in between. The CDR3 runs to 15 residues. Germline V lookup: CDR1 SNHLY, CDR2 FYNNEI.

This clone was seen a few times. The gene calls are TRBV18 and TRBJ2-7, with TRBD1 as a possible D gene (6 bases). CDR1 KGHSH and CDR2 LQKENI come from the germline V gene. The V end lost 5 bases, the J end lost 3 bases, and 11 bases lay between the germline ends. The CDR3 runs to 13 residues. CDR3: CASSSDSYYEQYF. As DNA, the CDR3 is TGTGCCAGCTCATCGGACAGTTACTACGAGCAGTACTTC.

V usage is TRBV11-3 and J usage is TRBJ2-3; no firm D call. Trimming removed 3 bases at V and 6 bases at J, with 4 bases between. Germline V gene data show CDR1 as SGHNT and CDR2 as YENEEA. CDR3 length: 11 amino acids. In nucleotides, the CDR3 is TGTGCCAGCAGCTTCGCCGATACGCAGTATTTT. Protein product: CASSFADTQYF.

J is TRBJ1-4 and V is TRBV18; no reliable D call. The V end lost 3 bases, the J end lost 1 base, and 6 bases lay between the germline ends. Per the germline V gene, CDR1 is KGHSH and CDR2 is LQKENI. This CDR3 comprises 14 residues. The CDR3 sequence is CASSPPGTNEKLFF. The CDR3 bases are TGTGCCAGCTCACCCCCGGGAACTAATGAAAAACTGTTTTTT.

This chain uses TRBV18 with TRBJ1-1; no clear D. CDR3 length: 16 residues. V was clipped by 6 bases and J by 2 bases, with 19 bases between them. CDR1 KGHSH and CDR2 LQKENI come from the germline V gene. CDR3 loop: CASSGRADLSNTEAFF. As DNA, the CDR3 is TGTGCCAGCTCCGGACGGGCAGACCTTAGTAACACTGAAGCTTTCTTT.